This paragraph reports one T cell receptor (beta chain). Its antigen is undetermined. TCRdb's copy holds only in-frame clones and misses some; the assay was immunoSEQ multiplex PCR. This sample has nearly 50,000 clones, with about 90% found just once. The sample belongs to a study of OX40 agonist ivuxolimab in advanced cancers. Across the study: All patients had ivuxolimab intravenously every 2 weeks at 0.01 to 10 mg/kg. People who had prior anti-PD-1, anti-PD-L1 or anti-CTLA-4 therapy could take part, and approximately 43% had some. Study outcomes and limitations: At 0.1 to 3.0 mg/kg and by week 6, CD4+ and CD8+ T cells in the blood had expanded clonally.

The germline gives CDR1 MNHNY, CDR2 SVGAGI (reference sequence). This CDR3 has 16 residues. The J segment lost 3 bases and the V segment lost 4 bases, leaving 7 bases of the junction unmatched. The V and J genes are TRBV6-6 and TRBJ2-5; 11 nucleotides agree with TRBD2. The sequenced sample was CD4+ or CD8+ T cells sorted from blood, obtained in a trial of the OX40 agonist ivuxolimab. This receptor was obtained from an adult with an advanced solid tumor such as melanoma, head and neck, liver or kidney cancer. The CDR3 nucleotides read TGTGCCAGCAGTTCTTTAGCGGGGGGGCCCGAAGAGACCCAGTACTTC. Its translation: CASSSLAGGPEETQYF.